A single sample gave rise to the 23 T cell receptor beta chains below, sequenced in a study of PD-1 blockade in mismatch repair-deficient tumors. Their recognized antigens are unknown. Clones were sequenced by immunoSEQ multiplex PCR, and TCRdb holds only the in-frame ones, with some missing. This table holds several thousand clones, roughly 87% found once. Stated time point: roughly ten-day in vitro stimulation with candidate mutation-associated neoantigen peptide 1. The sequencing used cells cultured in vitro, collected from a patient treated with pembrolizumab. Receptors were obtained from an adult with mismatch repair-deficient cancer.

The rearrangement links TRBV7-7 to TRBJ2-1; TRBD1 aligns across 10 bases. The CDR3 has 14 residues. V shed 5 bases and J 5 bases; nucleotides not matched to a gene: 3. Germline CDR1 reads SSHAT; CDR2 reads FNYEAQ (reference sequence). The CDR3 sequence: CASSADRGNNEQFF. In DNA form, the CDR3 reads TGTGCCAGCAGCGCGGACAGGGGGAACAATGAGCAGTTCTTC.

The CDR3 protein is CASSPGLTTGGSNPAFF. DNA of the CDR3: TGTGCCAGCTCACCCGGGTTGACGACAGGGGGAAGTAATCCAGCTTTCTTT. The chain uses TRBV18 and TRBJ1-1, with TRBD1 identical over 9 bases. The germline V gene encodes CDR1 KGHSH and CDR2 LQKENI. The CDR3 is 17 residues long. V shed 3 bases, J shed 10 bases, and the junction held 18 bases outside the gene matches.

This chain connects TRBV20-1 to TRBJ2-3; D not resolved. Germline V gene lookup returns CDR1 DFQATT and CDR2 SNEGSKA (reference sequence). Trimming removed 6 bases at V and 6 bases at J, with 10 bases between. The CDR3 covers 11 residues. The CDR3 nucleotides read TGCAGTGCATATCGCAGGGATACGCAGTATTTT. It is translated as CSAYRRDTQYF.

The chain uses TRBV2 and TRBJ2-1; D unresolved. CDR3 length: 12 residues. With 1 base removed from V and 14 bases from J, the gap between germline ends came to 12 bases. The germline CDR1 and CDR2 sequences are SNHLY and FYNNEI. This CDR3 reads CASSEVGRVEFF. The CDR3 DNA reads as TGTGCCAGCAGTGAAGTCGGGCGAGTGGAGTTCTTC.

This chain connects TRBV29-1 to TRBJ2-5, with D uncertain. V shed 5 bases and J shed 1 base, with 8 bases lying between them. The germline V gene has CDR1 SQVTM and CDR2 ANQGSEA. The CDR3 has 12 residues. Here the CDR3 reads CSVSRSQETQYF. The CDR3 DNA is TGCAGCGTTTCGCGGAGCCAAGAGACCCAGTACTTC.

The table lists this clone with a count of one. V and J are TRBV21-1 and TRBJ2-2; the tabulated D call, TRBD2, remains unverified against the DNA. TRBV21-1 is a documented pseudogene. This CDR3 has 16 residues. The DNA for the CDR3 is TGTGCCAGCTGTTTAGCGGGAGATGCGAACACCGGGGAGCTGTTTTTT. Amino acid sequence: CASCLAGDANTGELFF.

Here the CDR3 DNA reads TGTGCCAGCAGTGAATCTCTCTTCGCCGGGGAGCTGTTTTTT. Translation: CASSESLFAGELFF. The chain links TRBV2 to TRBJ2-2; no clear D gene. CDR3 length equals 14 residues. The V end was cut by 2 bases, the J end by 6 bases, with 10 bases between. Germline loops: CDR1 SNHLY, CDR2 FYNNEI.

This clone was found once. J is TRBJ2-4 and V is TRBV6-4; D is undetermined. Trimming took off 5 bases at V and 0 bases at J, with 2 bases between the two ends. The germline CDR1 and CDR2 sequences are MRHNA and SNTAGT. The CDR3 is 12 residues long. Here the CDR3 DNA reads TGTGCCAGCAGTCTAGCCAAAAACATTCAGTACTTC. This translates into CASSLAKNIQYF.

The chain couples TRBV11-3 to TRBJ1-1; no firm D call. Trimming left V 3 bases short and J 4 bases short, with 9 bases between. There are 13 residues in the CDR3. Per germline, CDR1 SGHNT and CDR2 YENEEA. The CDR3: CASSFLAGTEAFF. The CDR3 DNA sequence: TGTGCCAGCAGCTTTTTGGCGGGCACTGAAGCTTTCTTT.

The V gene is TRBV7-9, the J gene TRBJ1-3, with D possibly matching TRBD1 (6 bases). The germline CDR1 and CDR2 sequences are SEHNR and FQNEAQ (reference sequence). The CDR3 sequence is 15 residues long. Between the trimmed V and J ends, which lost 2 bases and 6 bases, there was a span of 14 bases. CDR3 amino acids: CASSLTQGLANTIYF. CDR3 DNA: TGTGCCAGCAGCTTAACCCAGGGGTTAGCAAACACCATATATTTT.

The CDR3 loop is CASSVRDRVGTNYGYTF. The CDR3 coding sequence is TGTGCCAGCAGCGTAAGGGACAGGGTGGGGACTAACTATGGCTACACCTTC. The J gene is TRBJ1-2, the V gene TRBV9, with 9 bases aligning to TRBD1. V shed 1 base and J 0 bases; nucleotides not matched to a gene: 7. This CDR3 contains 17 residues. Germline V gene data show CDR1 as SGDLS and CDR2 as YYNGEE.

The CDR3 protein is CASSVPHRGTYEQYF. In DNA, the CDR3 is TGTGCCAGCAGTGTTCCACACAGGGGAACCTACGAGCAGTACTTC. The chain combines TRBV28 with TRBJ2-7; 7 nucleotides line up with TRBD1. The CDR3 extends over 15 amino acids. V lost 5 bases to trimming and J lost 2 bases; unmatched junction nucleotides: 9. Germline V lookup: CDR1 MDHEN, CDR2 SYDVKM.

The J gene is TRBJ1-2, the V gene TRBV30; 8 bases are a match to TRBD1. V lost 0 bases and J lost 5; bases outside the gene matches: 14. The CDR3 runs to 17 residues. The germline V gene has CDR1 GTSNPN and CDR2 SVGIG (reference sequence). This chain's CDR3 is CAWSVKNGAGGLYGYTF. CDR3 coding DNA: TGTGCCTGGAGTGTAAAAAACGGGGCAGGGGGCCTGTATGGCTACACCTTC.

The chain joins TRBV4-1 to TRBJ2-5; TRBD1 matches at 9 bases. The CDR3 spans 15 residues. Germline CDR1 is MGHRA and CDR2 is YSYEKL. Unmatched junction bases numbered 5, after V lost 0 bases and J lost 6 bases. The CDR3 loop is CASSQEVTGGKTQYF. CDR3 in DNA: TGCGCCAGCAGCCAAGAAGTGACAGGGGGAAAGACCCAGTACTTC.

The rearrangement links TRBV28 to TRBJ2-3, with TRBD1 matching 8 bases. With 8 bases clipped from V and 2 bases from J, the junction kept 3 bases outside the gene matches. CDR3 length equals 13 residues. Germline assignment: CDR1 MDHEN and CDR2 SYDVKM. The CDR3 nucleotides are TGTGCCAGCTGGGACAGGCACACAGATACGCAGTATTTT. This encodes CASWDRHTDTQYF.

CDR3 bases: TGTGCCAGCTCGCGCAAAACAGGCGACGGCACCGGGGAGCTGTTTTTT. Its translation: CASSRKTGDGTGELFF. The V gene is TRBV18, the J gene TRBJ2-2; tentatively, D is TRBD1 (5 bases). CDR1 and CDR2 (germline): KGHSH, LQKENI. Trimming left V 6 bases short and J 4 bases short, with 18 bases between. The CDR3 has 16 residues. The full variable domain, in which reference TRBV18 and TRBJ2-2 provide the parts outside the CDR3, is NAGVMQNPRHLVRRRGQEARLRCSPMKGHSHVYWYRQLPEEGLKFMVYLQKENIIDESGMPKERFSAEFPKEGPSILRIQQVVRGDSAAYFCASSRKTGDGTGELFFGEGSRLTVL.

The V gene is TRBV7-3, the J gene TRBJ2-3; D not resolved. V lost 0 bases and J 7 bases, leaving 11 bases between the germline ends. The CDR3 is 14 residues long. CDR1 is SGHTA and CDR2 is FQGTGA in the germline V gene. CDR3 in DNA: TGTGCCAGCAGCTTAACACCAGCTTCACATACGCAGTATTTT. This codes for CASSLTPASHTQYF.

The chain joins TRBV19 to TRBJ2-5; 10 bases fit TRBD1. The CDR3 sequence is 13 residues long. The ends lost 6 bases at V and 5 bases at J; junction bases unmatched: 3. In germline, CDR1 is LNHDA, CDR2 SQIVND (reference sequence). CDR3 nucleotide sequence: TGTGCCAGTAGGGACAGGGGGACGGAGACCCAGTACTTC. Translating it yields CASRDRGTETQYF.

CDR3 bases: TGTGCCAGCAGGGACCAGGGTATTACTGAAGCTTTCTTT. This sequence encodes CASRDQGITEAFF. The rearrangement joins TRBV6-1 to TRBJ1-1; D might be TRBD1 (5 bases). The V end was cut by 6 bases, the J end by 5 bases, with 13 bases between. CDR1 is MNHNS, CDR2 SASEGT, per germline. This CDR3 region has 13 residues.

This clone was seen a few times. V and J are TRBV7-8 and TRBJ1-1; D not certain. The V and J ends lost 2 bases and 1 base respectively, with 5 bases between them. This CDR3 is 13 amino acids long. Looked up from germline, CDR1 is SGHVS and CDR2 is FQNEAQ. As DNA, the CDR3 is TGTGCCAGCAGCTTATTCGGGAACACTGAAGCTTTCTTT. It yields the protein CASSLFGNTEAFF.

J is TRBJ2-3 and V is TRBV6-5; D uncertain. This CDR3 contains 13 residues. Per germline, CDR1 MNHEY and CDR2 SVGAGI. With 1 base removed from V and 2 bases from J, the gap between germline ends came to 4 bases. DNA of the CDR3: TGTGCCAGCAGTTACTACAACACAGATACGCAGTATTTT. Amino acids: CASSYYNTDTQYF.

The V call is TRBV7-9, the J call TRBJ1-2, with D possibly matching TRBD1 (6 bases). CDR3 length: 14 residues. Germline loops: CDR1 SEHNR, CDR2 FQNEAQ (reference sequence). V was trimmed by 6 bases and J by 8 bases, leaving 19 bases between them. The DNA for the CDR3 is TGTGCCAGCAGACCTGCAGGGGCAGCATGGGGCTACACCTTC. Translation: CASRPAGAAWGYTF.

The V and J genes are TRBV11-2 and TRBJ2-3; D tentatively fits TRBD1 or TRBD2 (7 bases each). V lost 8 bases and J lost 2, with 26 bases in between. This CDR3 spans 18 amino acids. Per the germline V gene, CDR1 is SGHAT and CDR2 is FQNNGV. The CDR3 nucleotides are TGTGCCAGCCGGGGAGGGGGCGGGAGTAAGTACCACACAGATACGCAGTATTTT. This gives the protein CASRGGGGSKYHTDTQYF.